One and the same sample provided the 18 T cell receptor beta chains below, sequenced in a study of cytomegalovirus exposure and HLA in healthy donors. A multiplex PCR was run with 60 Vbeta primers and 13 Jbeta primers. Profiled with immunoSEQ multiplex PCR; TCRdb holds only in-frame clones, not every one. Altogether 200,000 to 250,000 clones are present, around 80% being singletons, with the ten largest covering 2.7%. The sample was PBMCs. The receptors were gathered from a woman aged 55-70 years in good health and CMV-seropositive.

The V gene is TRBV5-5, the J gene TRBJ2-6; TRBD1 matches 9 bases. The CDR3 runs 17 residues. Trimming removed 0 bases from V and 0 bases from J; junction bases left unmatched: 1. Germline CDR1 reads SGHKS; CDR2 reads YYEKEE (reference sequence). The CDR3 DNA sequence: TGTGCCAGCAGCTTGGTACAGGGGGCCTCTGGGGCCAACGTCCTGACTTTC. It is translated as CASSLVQGASGANVLTF.

The chain employs TRBV7-3 and TRBJ2-1; 7 bases match TRBD2. The V and J ends lost 1 base and 4 bases, in that order; junction bases with no gene match: 4. CDR1 and CDR2 from the germline V gene are SGHTA and FQGTGA. The CDR3 loop spans 15 amino acids. The CDR3 DNA reads TGTGCCAGCAGCTTAAAAGGCGGGGGTTACAATGAGCAGTTCTTC. It is translated as CASSLKGGGYNEQFF.

In its sample, this clone was seen once. CDR3 in amino acids: CASSLVNLGVGNTIYF. The CDR3, as DNA: TGCGCCAGCAGCTTGGTTAATCTCGGGGTCGGAAACACCATATATTTT. The chain couples TRBV5-1 to TRBJ1-3; D is ambiguous. Germline V lookup: CDR1 SGHRS, CDR2 YFSETQ. V was cut by 0 bases and J by 4 bases, with 14 bases left in between. The CDR3 has 16 amino acids.

The V gene is TRBV6-5, the J gene TRBJ2-7; 8 bases map to TRBD2. This CDR3 spans 13 amino acids. The germline V gene has CDR1 MNHEY and CDR2 SVGAGI. The trim removed 6 bases at V and 3 bases at J, leaving 4 bases unmatched. The DNA for the CDR3 is TGTGCCAGCAGGGACAGCGGGAGCTACGAGCAGTACTTC. Amino acids: CASRDSGSYEQYF.

The chain uses TRBV10-3 and TRBJ1-5; D not resolved. Trimming removed 8 bases at V and 4 bases at J, with 12 bases between. This CDR3 spans 13 amino acids. CDR1 and CDR2 from the germline V gene are ENHRY and SYGVKD. In nucleotides, the CDR3 is TGTGCCATCGTGGCAGGTCCAAATCAGCCCCAGCATTTT. The encoded protein is CAIVAGPNQPQHF.

This chain joins TRBV4-2 and TRBJ2-7; tentative D call: TRBD1 (5 bases). The CDR3 extends over 14 amino acids. Germline CDR1 LGHNA, CDR2 YNFKEQ. V was clipped by 2 bases and J by 3 bases, with 11 bases between them. The chain's CDR3 is CASSQSGQLYEQYF. The DNA for the CDR3 is TGTGCCAGCAGCCAATCAGGACAACTCTACGAGCAGTACTTC.

This clone was counted a few times. This rearrangement joins TRBV5-1 to TRBJ2-1, with D possibly being TRBD2 (6 bases). The V gene's germline CDR1 is SGHRS and CDR2 YFSETQ. Trimming removed 0 bases at V and 6 bases at J, with 13 bases between. This CDR3 spans 15 amino acids. The CDR3 sequence: CASSLDGGAGNEQFF. CDR3 DNA sequence: TGCGCCAGCAGCTTGGACGGGGGTGCGGGCAATGAGCAGTTCTTC.

The chain couples TRBV27 to TRBJ2-5; D is unclear. The V gene lost 4 bases and the J gene lost 4 bases, with 13 bases spanning the gap. CDR1 and CDR2 (germline): MNHEY, SMNVEV (reference sequence). The CDR3 contains 14 residues. CDR3 coding DNA: TGTGCCAGCAGTTCAACCGACTCGGTAGAGACCCAGTACTTC. Translating it yields CASSSTDSVETQYF.

This chain links TRBV7-8 with TRBJ1-2; TRBD1 matches 10 bases. Trimming took 1 base from V and 5 from J; bases not matched to a gene: 4. The germline CDR1 and CDR2 sequences are SGHVS and FQNEAQ. The CDR3 is 15 residues long. CDR3 in DNA: TGTGCCAGCAGCTTAGGGACAGGGGGTCGGTATGGCTACACCTTC. Its translation is CASSLGTGGRYGYTF.

This chain connects TRBV7-2 to TRBJ2-7; possibly TRBD2 for D (6 bases). Trimming stripped 4 bases from V and 7 bases from J, with 14 bases between. In germline, CDR1 is SGHTA, CDR2 FQGNSA. The CDR3 contains 13 residues. CDR3 nucleotides: TGTGCCAGCAGCTCTGGCAGGGCGGGAGAGCAGTACTTC. Its protein product is CASSSGRAGEQYF.

This chain joins TRBV6-5 and TRBJ1-2; D perhaps matches TRBD1 (5 bases). Per germline, CDR1 MNHEY and CDR2 SVGAGI. The CDR3 spans 14 residues. Deletions cut 6 bases from V and 4 bases from J, with 15 bases between. The CDR3 DNA is TGTGCCAGCAGGCCGCGGGGGGGACCCTATGGCTACACCTTC. Protein product: CASRPRGGPYGYTF.

This sequence joins TRBV5-4 and TRBJ1-2, with a possible D match to TRBD1 (6 bases). Trimming took 3 bases from V and 6 from J, leaving 18 bases between them. This CDR3 contains 15 residues. From germline, CDR1 is SGHNT and CDR2 YYREEE (reference sequence). CDR3 DNA sequence: TGTGCCAGCAGCTCCCCCCAGGGGCCCGGTCATGGCTACACCTTC. The encoded protein is CASSSPQGPGHGYTF.

This clone was seen more than once but under ten times. The genes are TRBV9 and TRBJ1-5; no clear D. Germline V gene data show CDR1 as SGDLS and CDR2 as YYNGEE. The CDR3 covers 14 residues. The germline V and J ends were trimmed by 3 bases and 0 bases, with 7 bases remaining between them. The CDR3 nucleotides read TGTGCCAGCAGCGCGGTGAATAGCAATCAGCCCCAGCATTTT. It yields the protein CASSAVNSNQPQHF. Together with reference TRBV9 and TRBJ1-5, the CDR3 gives the full variable domain: DSGVTQTPKHLITATGQRVTLRCSPRSGDLSVYWYQQSLDQGLQFLIQYYNGEERAKGNILERFSAQQFPDLHSELNLSSLELGDSALYFCASSAVNSNQPQHFGDGTRLSIL.

This clone has a single count. The CDR3 coding sequence is TGTGCCTGGAGCCGGGACTCTGGAAACACCATATATTTT. This translates into CAWSRDSGNTIYF. This chain connects TRBV30 to TRBJ1-3; D gene unclear. This CDR3 region has 13 residues. Trimming cost V 3 bases and J 0 bases, with 6 bases left between them. Germline V lookup: CDR1 GTSNPN, CDR2 SVGIG (reference sequence).

The rearrangement uses TRBV6-5 and TRBJ2-3; 7 nucleotides line up with TRBD1. Germline lookup yields CDR1 MNHEY and CDR2 SVGAGI. The J segment lost 3 bases and the V segment lost 4 bases, leaving 7 bases of the junction unmatched. CDR3 size: 15 residues. For the CDR3, the DNA is TGTGCCAGCAGTTCGGGACAGACGAAGACAGATACGCAGTATTTT. This codes for CASSSGQTKTDTQYF.

This clone appeared a single time. V and J are TRBV30 and TRBJ1-3; D perhaps matches TRBD1 (5 bases). In germline, CDR1 is GTSNPN, CDR2 SVGIG (reference sequence). The ends were cut back, 3 bases at V and 2 bases at J, with 11 bases in the middle. The CDR3 contains 14 residues. The CDR3 nucleotides are TGTGCCTGGAGCAGGGTAGGAACTGGAAACACCATATATTTT. It yields the protein CAWSRVGTGNTIYF.

The gene calls are TRBV7-2 and TRBJ2-4; 11 bases fit TRBD2. Per the germline V gene, CDR1 is SGHTA and CDR2 is FQGNSA. The trim removed 2 bases at V and 5 bases at J, leaving 8 bases unmatched. The CDR3 contains 17 residues. CDR3: CASSLSVAGGPQNIQYF. The CDR3 DNA sequence: TGTGCCAGCAGCTTATCAGTAGCGGGAGGGCCCCAAAACATTCAGTACTTC.

The V call is TRBV4-1, the J call TRBJ2-5; tentatively, D is TRBD1 (6 bases). Between the trimmed V and J ends, which lost 4 bases and 2 bases, there was a span of 11 bases. The CDR3 is made up of 14 amino acids. Germline CDR1 reads MGHRA; CDR2 reads YSYEKL. As DNA, the CDR3 is TGCGCCAGCAGCCGACAGGAGCAACAAGAGACCCAGTACTTC. It translates to CASSRQEQQETQYF.